These 16 T cell receptor beta chains share one sample of origin, sequenced in a study of cytomegalovirus exposure and HLA in healthy donors. Amplification used 60 Vbeta primers and 13 Jbeta primers. Some clones are missing from TCRdb's copy, which holds only in-frame ones; the method was immunoSEQ multiplex PCR. The top ten hold approximately 10% of the sample, which has 95,000 to 150,000 clones, approximately 78% seen once. Sample: PBMCs. Source of these receptors: a man under 40 in good health and CMV-seropositive.

The gene calls are TRBV6-1 and TRBJ1-2; 8 bases are a match to TRBD1. V trimming: 2 bases; J trimming: 3 bases; junction bases outside the gene matches: 11. Looked up from germline, CDR1 is MNHNS and CDR2 is SASEGT. The CDR3 sequence is 17 residues long. The CDR3 sequence: CASSERLGRGRDYGYTF. In DNA, the CDR3 is TGTGCCAGCAGTGAACGGTTGGGCAGGGGGCGCGACTATGGCTACACCTTC.

J is TRBJ1-5 and V is TRBV9; no definite D call. The CDR3 has 13 residues. Germline-derived CDR1 and CDR2 are SGDLS and YYNGEE. The V end lost 3 bases, the J end lost 0 bases, and 4 bases lay between the germline ends. CDR3: CASSGNSNQPQHF. The CDR3 DNA sequence: TGTGCCAGCAGCGGTAATAGCAATCAGCCCCAGCATTTT.

The rearrangement links TRBV5-1 to TRBJ1-1; D possibly corresponds to TRBD1 (6 bases). Germline V gene sequence: CDR1 SGHRS, CDR2 YFSETQ. The CDR3 extends over 16 amino acids. Trimming cost V 2 bases and J 1 base, with 15 bases left between them. CDR3 DNA sequence: TGCGCCAGCAGCTTAACGCCGGGACAATCGAACACTGAAGCTTTCTTT. It specifies CASSLTPGQSNTEAFF.

This chain links TRBV2 with TRBJ2-2; D perhaps matches TRBD1 (6 bases). The germline V gene encodes CDR1 SNHLY and CDR2 FYNNEI. This CDR3 region has 15 residues. Trimming shortened V by 7 bases and J by 4 bases, and 16 bases separated the two germline ends. The CDR3 loop reads CASTFEQGATGELFF. CDR3 DNA sequence: TGTGCCAGCACTTTTGAACAGGGTGCCACCGGGGAGCTGTTTTTT.

The rearrangement joins TRBV29-1 to TRBJ2-1; 9 bases line up with TRBD2. The CDR3 contains 15 residues. Germline values: CDR1 SQVTM, CDR2 ANQGSEA. The trim removed 5 bases at V and 9 bases at J, leaving 14 bases unmatched. The CDR3 sequence is CSVKPGLAVVGEQFF. CDR3 bases: TGCAGCGTTAAACCGGGACTAGCAGTTGTGGGTGAGCAGTTCTTC.

This chain links TRBV5-4 with TRBJ2-7, with D perhaps matching TRBD1 (5 bases). Germline CDR1 is SGHNT and CDR2 is YYREEE (reference sequence). CDR3 length equals 13 residues. Trimming took 6 bases from V and 7 from J, leaving 17 bases between them. CDR3 in DNA: TGTGCCAGCACCGCTGGGGCAGGCCGGGAGCAGTACTTC. The encoded protein is CASTAGAGREQYF.

The chain uses TRBV25-1 and TRBJ2-6, with D possibly being TRBD1 (8 bases). Trimming shortened V by 10 bases and J by 0 bases, and 19 bases separated the two germline ends. Germline V gene sequence: CDR1 MGHDK, CDR2 SYGVNS. The CDR3 extends over 17 amino acids. The CDR3 is CANLGQGGASGANVLTF. In DNA form, the CDR3 reads TGTGCCAACCTCGGACAGGGAGGGGCCTCTGGGGCCAACGTCCTGACTTTC.

The chain joins TRBV6-1 to TRBJ2-1, with D unclear. Trimming cost V 5 bases and J 2 bases, with 7 bases left between them. Germline CDR1 reads MNHNS; CDR2 reads SASEGT. CDR3 length: 13 amino acids. CDR3 coding DNA: TGTGCCAGCAGTACCCAGACCTACAATGAGCAGTTCTTC. Protein product: CASSTQTYNEQFF.

This clone has a handful of counts. The chain couples TRBV10-1 to TRBJ2-7, with D possibly TRBD1 on 6 matching bases. Trimming removed 3 bases at V and 2 bases at J, with 8 bases between. The CDR3 totals 13 residues. The germline V gene has CDR1 WNHNN and CDR2 SYGVQD (reference sequence). The CDR3 loop reads CASSEGQPYEQYF. The CDR3 DNA is TGCGCCAGCAGTGAAGGACAGCCCTACGAGCAGTACTTC.

The chain combines TRBV6-1 with TRBJ2-5; D unclear. The CDR3 length is 13 residues. The V gene's germline CDR1 is MNHNS and CDR2 SASEGT. Trimming cost V 1 base and J 5 bases, with 8 bases left between them. The CDR3 DNA is TGTGCCAGCAGTGAAGACAGAAGGGAGACCCAGTACTTC. This codes for CASSEDRRETQYF.

CDR3 sequence: CASSPWPTGDTQYF. CDR3 coding DNA: TGTGCCAGCTCACCATGGCCCACGGGGGATACGCAGTATTTT. The chain is built from TRBV18 and TRBJ2-3; a possible D gene is TRBD2 (5 bases). Trimming cost V 2 bases and J 6 bases, with 12 bases left between them. CDR1 and CDR2 (germline): KGHSH, LQKENI. This CDR3 has 14 amino acids. Full variable domain (remainder filled in from reference TRBV18 and TRBJ2-3): NAGVMQNPRHLVRRRGQEARLRCSPMKGHSHVYWYRQLPEEGLKFMVYLQKENIIDESGMPKERFSAEFPKEGPSILRIQQVVRGDSAAYFCASSPWPTGDTQYFGPGTRLTVL.

The rearrangement uses TRBV27 and TRBJ2-7; D is perhaps TRBD2 (6 bases). Germline assignment: CDR1 MNHEY and CDR2 SMNVEV (reference sequence). V lost 1 base to trimming and J lost 3 bases, with 13 bases between them. The CDR3 totals 15 residues. In nucleotides, the CDR3 is TGTGCCAGCAGTTTATACCCCGCGGGAAACTACGAGCAGTACTTC. Protein product: CASSLYPAGNYEQYF.

This chain uses TRBV10-1 with TRBJ2-2, with 9 bases lining up with TRBD1. Trimming took 6 bases from V and 4 from J; bases not matched to a gene: 6. This CDR3 is built from 15 residues. The germline V gene has CDR1 WNHNN and CDR2 SYGVQD (reference sequence). As DNA, the CDR3 is TGCGCCAGCAGACCCGGGACAGGGCCCACCGGGGAGCTGTTTTTT. It encodes CASRPGTGPTGELFF.

The rearrangement joins TRBV7-2 to TRBJ2-5, with 7 bases that match TRBD2. V was clipped by 6 bases and J by 4 bases; unmatched bases: 8. Per germline, CDR1 SGHTA and CDR2 FQGNSA. The CDR3 totals 14 residues. CDR3 sequence reads: CASSPGLVVETQYF. DNA for the CDR3: TGTGCCAGCAGTCCCGGACTAGTTGTAGAGACCCAGTACTTC.

This clone was counted once. The chain employs TRBV9 and TRBJ2-7; the D gene is possibly TRBD1 (5 bases). The V gene's germline CDR1 is SGDLS and CDR2 YYNGEE. This CDR3 spans 14 amino acids. V lost 4 bases and J lost 5, with 16 bases in between. In DNA form, the CDR3 reads TGTGCCAGCAGCCCCAAGCTCAGGGTTCACGAGCAGTACTTC. It is translated as CASSPKLRVHEQYF. The variable domain in full, with the rest retrieved from reference TRBV9 and TRBJ2-7, is DSGVTQTPKHLITATGQRVTLRCSPRSGDLSVYWYQQSLDQGLQFLIQYYNGEERAKGNILERFSAQQFPDLHSELNLSSLELGDSALYFCASSPKLRVHEQYFGPGTRLTVT.

This clone was found a few times. The chain joins TRBV4-3 to TRBJ1-1, with a possible D match to TRBD1 (6 bases). The length of the CDR3 is 15 residues. Germline V gene lookup returns CDR1 LGHNA and CDR2 YSLEER. Trimming shortened V by 1 base and J by 1 base, and 10 bases separated the two germline ends. The CDR3 coding sequence is TGCGCCAGCAGCCAAGGGGTAGGGGGGAACACTGAAGCTTTCTTT. Protein sequence: CASSQGVGGNTEAFF.